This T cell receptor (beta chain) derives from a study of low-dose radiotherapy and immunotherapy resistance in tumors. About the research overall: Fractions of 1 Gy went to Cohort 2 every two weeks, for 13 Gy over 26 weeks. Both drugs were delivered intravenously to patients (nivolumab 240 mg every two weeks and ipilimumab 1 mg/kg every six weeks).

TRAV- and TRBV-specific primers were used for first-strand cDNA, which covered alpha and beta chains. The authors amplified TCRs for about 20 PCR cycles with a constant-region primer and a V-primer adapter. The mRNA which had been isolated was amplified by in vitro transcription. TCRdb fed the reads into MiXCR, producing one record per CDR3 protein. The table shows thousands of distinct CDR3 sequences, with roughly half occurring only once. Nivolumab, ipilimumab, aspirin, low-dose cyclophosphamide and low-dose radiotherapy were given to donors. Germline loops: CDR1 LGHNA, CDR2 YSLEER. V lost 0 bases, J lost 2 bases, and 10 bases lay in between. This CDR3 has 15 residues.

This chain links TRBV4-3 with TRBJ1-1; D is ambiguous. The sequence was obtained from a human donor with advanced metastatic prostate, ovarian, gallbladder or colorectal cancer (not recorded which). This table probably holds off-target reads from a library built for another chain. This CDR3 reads CASSQESTGNTEAFF. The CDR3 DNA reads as TGCGCCAGCAGCCAAGAGTCTACGGGAAACACTGAAGCTTTCTTT.